This TCR beta chain originates from a study of hypomethylating agent response in myelodysplastic syndrome. The V gene's germline CDR1 is MNHEY and CDR2 SVGAGI. This CDR3 spans 12 amino acids. V was trimmed by 6 bases and J by 7 bases, leaving 10 bases between them. Sequencing was performed with immunoSEQ multiplex PCR; in TCRdb, only in-frame clones are kept and a portion is missing. This table holds 6,000 or so clones, roughly four fifths found once. The chain combines TRBV6-5 with TRBJ2-1, with D hard to call. This clonotype originated in a human donor with myelodysplastic syndrome. The source was bone marrow, collected before or after starting hypomethylating agent treatment for myelodysplastic syndrome (not recorded which). The CDR3 nucleotides read TGTGCCAGCAGAAGAAAGGAGAATGAGCAGTTCTTC. It specifies CASRRKENEQFF.